A selection of T cell receptor beta chains follows, all from one sample in a study of T cell repertoires in cytomegalovirus infection. TCRdb re-called the reads with MiXCR, one entry per CDR3 protein. Counted here are about 680,000 distinct CDR3 sequences, roughly a quarter occurring once; the ten biggest clones make up roughly 8%. The source material was CD8+ T cells from PBMCs. These receptor sequences come from a human donor in good health (CMV status not recorded). Some clones in this sample may be carry-over from other donors' samples. CDR3s include the opening cysteine and the closing phenylalanine or tryptophan. The order of the fields is CDR3 protein, CDR3 DNA, J gene, V gene, D gene, clone size. A D gene is named only where the DNA matches it firmly. The size entry is marked missing in some rows and otherwise reads once, few, many or a size class.

cdr3_aa: CASSPRAPGESSGANVLTF; cdr3_nt: TGTGCCAGCAGCCCCAGAGCCCCGGGGGAAAGCTCTGGGGCCAACGTCCTGACTTTC; j_call: TRBJ2-6; v_call: TRBV7-9; d_call: NA; clone_size: NA
cdr3_aa: CASSQAPPQLQETQYF; cdr3_nt: TGCGCCAGCAGCCAAGCCCCCCCACAGTTACAAGAGACCCAGTACTTC; j_call: TRBJ2-5; v_call: TRBV4-1; d_call: NA; clone_size: few
cdr3_aa: CASSFPWAEDTEAFF; cdr3_nt: TGTGCCAGCAGTTTCCCCTGGGCCGAGGACACTGAAGCTTTCTTT; j_call: TRBJ1-1; v_call: TRBV6-2/TRBV6-3; d_call: NA; clone_size: NA
cdr3_aa: CSALRRGLYNEQFF; cdr3_nt: TGCAGTGCCCTAAGGAGGGGGCTCTACAATGAGCAGTTCTTC; j_call: TRBJ2-1; v_call: TRBV20-1; d_call: NA; clone_size: NA
cdr3_aa: CATSPQGTGLGNEQFF; cdr3_nt: TGTGCCACCAGTCCTCAAGGGACGGGTCTGGGCAATGAGCAGTTCTTC; j_call: TRBJ2-1; v_call: TRBV15; d_call: NA; clone_size: few
cdr3_aa: CASSLRQGLHNEQFF; cdr3_nt: TGTGCCAGCAGCTTGCGGCAGGGGTTACACAATGAGCAGTTCTTC; j_call: TRBJ2-1; v_call: TRBV13; d_call: NA; clone_size: NA
cdr3_aa: CAISDPWTSGHDTDTQYF; cdr3_nt: TGTGCCATCAGTGATCCCTGGACTAGCGGGCACGACACAGATACGCAGTATTTT; j_call: TRBJ2-3; v_call: TRBV10-3; d_call: TRBD2; clone_size: NA
cdr3_aa: CASSLAGGYGKNIQYF; cdr3_nt: TGTGCCAGCAGCTTAGCGGGGGGATATGGCAAAAACATTCAGTACTTC; j_call: TRBJ2-4; v_call: TRBV7-9; d_call: NA; clone_size: many
cdr3_aa: CASNQGGRLYEQYF; cdr3_nt: TGCGCCAGCAACCAAGGAGGCCGACTCTACGAGCAGTACTTC; j_call: TRBJ2-7; v_call: TRBV5-1; d_call: NA; clone_size: NA
cdr3_aa: CASSQDNSIGWPSYEQYF; cdr3_nt: TGCGCCAGCAGCCAAGACAATTCTATCGGGTGGCCCTCCTACGAGCAGTACTTC; j_call: TRBJ2-7; v_call: TRBV4-1; d_call: NA; clone_size: few
cdr3_aa: CASSVGREQFF; cdr3_nt: TGTGCCAGCAGCGTAGGCAGGGAGCAGTTCTTC; j_call: TRBJ2-1; v_call: TRBV9; d_call: NA; clone_size: NA
cdr3_aa: CASSPGDSYSYNEQFF; cdr3_nt: TGCGCCAGCAGCCCAGGGGACAGCTACTCCTACAATGAGCAGTTCTTC; j_call: TRBJ2-1; v_call: TRBV5-1; d_call: TRBD1; clone_size: many
cdr3_aa: CASSPHPSGGWVGDTQYF; cdr3_nt: TGTGCCAGCAGCCCCCATCCGTCGGGGGGCTGGGTAGGAGATACGCAGTATTTT; j_call: TRBJ2-3; v_call: TRBV7-6; d_call: NA; clone_size: many
cdr3_aa: CASSEERGYEQYF; cdr3_nt: TGCGCCAGCAGTGAAGAACGTGGCTACGAGCAGTACTTC; j_call: TRBJ2-7; v_call: TRBV10-1; d_call: NA; clone_size: many
cdr3_aa: CASSSPLDKNIQYF; cdr3_nt: TGTGCCAGCAGCTCCCCCCTCGACAAAAACATTCAGTACTTC; j_call: TRBJ2-4; v_call: TRBV5-6; d_call: NA; clone_size: NA
cdr3_aa: CASSLDLIGASTDTQYF; cdr3_nt: TGTGCCAGCAGCTTGGACCTTATCGGGGCTAGCACAGATACGCAGTATTTT; j_call: TRBJ2-3; v_call: TRBV7-2; d_call: NA; clone_size: many
cdr3_aa: CSAGEGDPDTEAFF; cdr3_nt: TGCAGTGCTGGGGAAGGGGACCCCGACACTGAAGCTTTCTTT; j_call: TRBJ1-1; v_call: TRBV20-1; d_call: NA; clone_size: NA
cdr3_aa: CSARLVDTQYF; cdr3_nt: TGCAGTGCTCGACTAGTAGATACGCAGTATTTT; j_call: TRBJ2-3; v_call: TRBV20-1; d_call: NA; clone_size: few
cdr3_aa: CSAGGETEAFF; cdr3_nt: TGCAGCGCAGGGGGTGAGACTGAAGCTTTCTTT; j_call: TRBJ1-1; v_call: TRBV29-1; d_call: TRBD1; clone_size: few
cdr3_aa: CASSYQGSFPVLHF; cdr3_nt: TGTGCCAGCAGTTATCAGGGATCCTTCCCCGTGCTCCACTTT; j_call: TRBJ1-6; v_call: TRBV6-1; d_call: NA; clone_size: few
cdr3_aa: CASSSPGNSYEQYF; cdr3_nt: TGTGCCAGCAGCTCGCCGGGTAACTCCTACGAGCAGTACTTC; j_call: TRBJ2-7; v_call: TRBV7-9; d_call: NA; clone_size: many
cdr3_aa: CASSLAGGTGVIHTEAFF; cdr3_nt: TGTGCCAGCAGCTTGGCAGGTGGGACAGGGGTGATCCACACTGAAGCTTTCTTT; j_call: TRBJ1-1; v_call: TRBV5-3; d_call: TRBD1; clone_size: NA
cdr3_aa: CASSVSGRGYEQYF; cdr3_nt: TGCGCCAGCAGTGTGAGCGGGAGAGGCTACGAGCAGTACTTC; j_call: TRBJ2-7; v_call: TRBV10-2; d_call: TRBD2; clone_size: few
cdr3_aa: CASSYRRQGAWGYTF; cdr3_nt: TGTGCCAGCAGCTACCGGCGACAGGGGGCGTGGGGCTACACCTTC; j_call: TRBJ1-2; v_call: TRBV7-2; d_call: TRBD1; clone_size: many
cdr3_aa: CSAYDAGRTGELFF; cdr3_nt: TGCAGTGCCTATGATGCGGGCCGCACCGGGGAGCTGTTTTTT; j_call: TRBJ2-2; v_call: TRBV20-1; d_call: NA; clone_size: NA
cdr3_aa: CASGGTGGFEAFF; cdr3_nt: TGTGCCAGCGGTGGGACAGGGGGCTTTGAAGCTTTCTTT; j_call: TRBJ1-1; v_call: TRBV7-9; d_call: TRBD1; clone_size: NA
cdr3_aa: CASSPSPRAVNEQFF; cdr3_nt: TGTGCCAGTAGTCCCTCCCCCCGAGCGGTCAATGAGCAGTTCTTC; j_call: TRBJ2-1; v_call: TRBV19; d_call: NA; clone_size: few
cdr3_aa: CASSYGGGADTQYF; cdr3_nt: TGTGCCAGCAGTTACGGGGGCGGGGCAGATACGCAGTATTTT; j_call: TRBJ2-3; v_call: TRBV6-6; d_call: NA; clone_size: many
cdr3_aa: CVTSDWPAAPLPNERFF; cdr3_nt: TGTGTCACCAGTGATTGGCCAGCGGCTCCCCTACCCAATGAGCGTTTCTTC; j_call: TRBJ2-1; v_call: TRBV24-1; d_call: NA; clone_size: NA
cdr3_aa: CASSLADGGPYEQYF; cdr3_nt: TGCGCCAGCAGCTTGGCCGACGGCGGACCCTACGAGCAGTACTTC; j_call: TRBJ2-7; v_call: TRBV5-1; d_call: NA; clone_size: NA
cdr3_aa: CATSDREGDYRYQETQYF; cdr3_nt: TGTGCCACCTCCGACAGGGAGGGGGACTACCGGTACCAAGAGACCCAGTACTTC; j_call: TRBJ2-5; v_call: TRBV7-9; d_call: NA; clone_size: few
cdr3_aa: CASRRDSYSNQPQHF; cdr3_nt: TGTGCCAGCAGGAGGGACAGCTATAGCAATCAGCCCCAGCATTTT; j_call: TRBJ1-5; v_call: TRBV2; d_call: TRBD1; clone_size: few
cdr3_aa: CASQRGTSEWTQYF; cdr3_nt: TGTGCCAGCCAGAGGGGGACCTCTGAATGGACCCAGTACTTC; j_call: TRBJ2-5; v_call: TRBV5-6; d_call: NA; clone_size: NA
cdr3_aa: CASSLTSGTVDNEQFF; cdr3_nt: TGTGCCAGCAGCTTAACCTCCGGGACAGTGGACAATGAGCAGTTCTTC; j_call: TRBJ2-1; v_call: TRBV7-9; d_call: TRBD1; clone_size: NA
cdr3_aa: CASSYSTYLAYGYTF; cdr3_nt: TGTGCCAGCAGTTATTCGACGTACCTAGCCTATGGCTACACCTTC; j_call: TRBJ1-2; v_call: TRBV6-2/TRBV6-3; d_call: NA; clone_size: few
cdr3_aa: CASSLGRQAKNIQYF; cdr3_nt: TGTGCCAGCAGCTTAGGTCGACAGGCCAAAAACATTCAGTACTTC; j_call: TRBJ2-4; v_call: TRBV7-6; d_call: NA; clone_size: NA
cdr3_aa: CSVEVGPGYTF; cdr3_nt: TGCAGCGTTGAGGTGGGCCCTGGCTACACCTTC; j_call: TRBJ1-2; v_call: TRBV29-1; d_call: NA; clone_size: NA
cdr3_aa: CASSPGTGGPVNTEAFF; cdr3_nt: TGTGCCAGCAGCCCCGGGACAGGGGGCCCAGTGAACACTGAAGCTTTCTTT; j_call: TRBJ1-1; v_call: TRBV4-2; d_call: TRBD1; clone_size: NA
cdr3_aa: CASKARGGRVTDTQYF; cdr3_nt: TGTGCCAGCAAGGCCCGGGGAGGAAGGGTCACAGATACGCAGTATTTT; j_call: TRBJ2-3; v_call: TRBV2; d_call: NA; clone_size: NA
cdr3_aa: CASSLGHPEQFF; cdr3_nt: TGTGCCAGCAGTTTAGGACACCCGGAGCAGTTCTTC; j_call: TRBJ2-1; v_call: TRBV12-3/TRBV12-4; d_call: NA; clone_size: few
cdr3_aa: CASLPRGQFYNEQFF; cdr3_nt: TGTGCCAGCTTACCTAGGGGACAGTTTTACAATGAGCAGTTCTTC; j_call: TRBJ2-1; v_call: TRBV7-2; d_call: TRBD1; clone_size: many
cdr3_aa: CASSLEAGGASYNEQFF; cdr3_nt: TGTGCCAGCAGCTTAGAAGCGGGGGGTGCCTCCTACAATGAGCAGTTCTTC; j_call: TRBJ2-1; v_call: TRBV13; d_call: TRBD2; clone_size: NA